Listed below are T cell receptor beta chains from one sample, sequenced in a study of T cells in Graves' hyperthyroidism and ophthalmopathy. A single record per CDR3 protein comes from TCRdb applying MiXCR to the multiplex PCR reads. The sample includes roughly 500,000 distinct CDR3 sequences, approximately 49% of them seen just once. Sequencing used peripheral blood or thyroid tissue (not recorded which). All receptors come from an adult woman with Graves' disease, either hyperthyroidism or ophthalmopathy (not recorded which). The CDR3 runs from the conserved cysteine through the conserved F or W. The order of the fields is J gene, V gene, clone size, D gene, CDR3 DNA, CDR3 protein. D genes are given only for firm matches. Expanded clones are given a class, and other clones once, few, many or no size at all.

>TRBJ2-5|TRBV24-1|many|TRBD1
TGTGCCACCAGTGATTTGGGGACAGGGGACGGGGAGACCCAGTACTTC
CATSDLGTGDGETQYF
>TRBJ2-7|TRBV7-2|.|TRBD2
TGTGCCAGCAGCTCCGCTACTAGCGTCTACGAGCAGTACTTC
CASSSATSVYEQYF
>TRBJ1-5|TRBV12-3/TRBV12-4|few|TRBD1
TGTGCCAGCAGGGTTGGGACAGGGGGTCAGCCCCAGCATTTT
CASRVGTGGQPQHF
>TRBJ2-5|TRBV13|many|TRBD1
TGTGCCAGCAAGGGACAGATCCAAGAGACCCAGTACTTC
CASKGQIQETQYF
>TRBJ2-5|TRBV29-1|.|TRBD1
TGCAGCGTAAGCCAGGGGGACGCCTCTGACGGCCAGTACTTC
CSVSQGDASDGQYF
>TRBJ1-1|TRBV4-3|many|.
TGCGCCAGCAGCCAAGGCCTGGTTCAAACTGAAGCTTTCTTT
CASSQGLVQTEAFF
>TRBJ2-7|TRBV5-1|many|.
TGCGCCAGCAGAAGCGCCCCTGAAACCTACGAGCAGTACTTC
CASRSAPETYEQYF
>TRBJ2-3|TRBV11-1|once|TRBD2
TGTGCCAGCAGCTTATTCGCTAGCGGTAGCACAGATACGCAGTATTTT
CASSLFASGSTDTQYF
>TRBJ2-5|TRBV11-2|many|.
TGTGCCAGCGGTGAAGCAGTCGTGTACTTC
CASGEAVVYF
>TRBJ1-1|TRBV7-2|.|.
TGTGCCAGCAGCTTGCTAATGTCTAGGAGGAACACTGAAGCTTTCTTT
CASSLLMSRRNTEAFF
>TRBJ2-2|TRBV19|few|TRBD2
TGTGCCAGTAATGGTCCGGCGGGAGTGGTATCCGGGGAGCTGTTTTTT
CASNGPAGVVSGELFF
>TRBJ1-6|TRBV7-2|.|TRBD1
TGTGCCAGCAGCTTACCCGGGACAGTCTATAATTCACCCCTCCACTTT
CASSLPGTVYNSPLHF
>TRBJ2-6|TRBV25-1|few|.
TGTGCCAGCTCCGGACAGTTAGTACCTACCTCTGGGGCCAACGTCCTGACTTTC
CASSGQLVPTSGANVLTF
>TRBJ2-2|TRBV5-1|many|.
TGCGCCAGCAACTTGGGGACCGCGAACACCGGGGAGCTGTTTTTT
CASNLGTANTGELFF
>TRBJ1-5|TRBV7-8|.|.
TGTGCCAGCAGCCTTGCGACGCAAGAGACCCAGCATTTT
CASSLATQETQHF
>TRBJ2-5|TRBV9|.|TRBD1
TGTGCCAGCAGGAAGGAGACAGGGGGAAAAGAGACCCAGTACTTC
CASRKETGGKETQYF
>TRBJ1-2|TRBV12-3/TRBV12-4|many|.
TGTGCCAGCAGTTTTAAGTATGGGGTTGAAGGCTACACCTTC
CASSFKYGVEGYTF
>TRBJ2-5|TRBV29-1|.|.
TGCAGCGTTGAAGATCTTGCTTTCACGGCGTTAGAGACCCAGTACTTC
CSVEDLAFTALETQYF
>TRBJ1-2|TRBV9|.|.
.
CASSVGGGTHTF
>TRBJ2-5|TRBV2|many|TRBD2
TGTGCCAGCAGTTTTCGCGGGAGTTCTGGAGAGACCCAGTACTTC
CASSFRGSSGETQYF
>TRBJ2-7|TRBV6-2/TRBV6-3|many|TRBD2
TGTGCCAGTCGGACTAGCGCGTCCTACGAGCAGTACTTC
CASRTSASYEQYF
>TRBJ2-5|TRBV3-1|.|TRBD2
TGTGCCAGCAGCCCCGATCGCGGGACTAGCGGGGGAGAGACCCAGTACTTC
CASSPDRGTSGGETQYF
>TRBJ1-1|TRBV10-3|many|TRBD1
TGTGCCATCAGTGGGGGACAGGGCATGAACACTGAAGCTTTCTTT
CAISGGQGMNTEAFF
>TRBJ1-5|TRBV29-1|.|.
TGCAGCGTCGTGCATGGAAATAGCAATCAGCCCCAGCATTTT
CSVVHGNSNQPQHF
>TRBJ2-2|TRBV6-5|.|TRBD2
TGTGCCAGCAGTTACTCCCTGCGGGAGTACACCGGGGAGCTGTTTTTT
CASSYSLREYTGELFF
>TRBJ2-2|TRBV7-8|few|.
TGTGCCAGCAGCTTAGCGGTGCCAGGGGAGCTGTTTTTT
CASSLAVPGELFF
>TRBJ2-5|TRBV5-1|.|.
TGCGCCAGCAGTGGCTCGACAAATCAAGAGACCCAGTACTTC
CASSGSTNQETQYF
>TRBJ2-3|TRBV7-2|.|.
TGTGCCAGCAGCTTAGCGGGGGTTGATACGCAGTATTTT
CASSLAGVDTQYF
>TRBJ2-1|TRBV7-3|.|.
TGTGCCAGCAGCTTAACGGGGCGGGAGCAGTTCTTC
CASSLTGREQFF